The 10 T cell receptor beta chains below were found in one sample sequenced in a study of blood T cell repertoires in COVID-19 (dated by TCRdb to about 2020). The library was generated by the immunoSEQ multiplex PCR assay. The source is immuneACCESS, and TCRdb retained only in-frame sequences with V and J called. Part of the clones is not carried over; for the studies checked, unresolved V genes explain less than half of this, and the remainder is unexplained. Across this sample there are about 150,000 clones, with approximately 86% seen only once. 2.5% to 4% of the sample is in the top ten clones. Sequencing input: peripheral blood. The receptor set was obtained from a man in his 70s with acute or convalescent COVID-19.

The chain couples TRBV7-9 to TRBJ2-1; 8 bases align to TRBD1. CDR3 length: 16 residues. The V gene end was trimmed by 3 bases and the J gene end by 0 bases; junction bases not matched to a gene: 4. Germline CDR1 is SEHNR and CDR2 is FQNEAQ (reference sequence). CDR3 loop: CASSFWTGHSYNEQFF. CDR3 in DNA: TGTGCCAGCAGCTTTTGGACAGGGCACTCCTACAATGAGCAGTTCTTC.

The gene calls are TRBV5-6 and TRBJ2-7; 7 nucleotides align to TRBD1. Per germline, CDR1 SGHDT and CDR2 YYEEEE. The V segment lost 0 bases and the J segment 2 bases; nucleotides outside the gene matches: 2. The CDR3 runs 14 residues. The CDR3 here is CASSLVGTAYEQYF. As DNA, the CDR3 is TGTGCCAGCAGCTTGGTTGGGACAGCCTACGAGCAGTACTTC.

This clone was counted a few times. The J gene is TRBJ2-1, the V gene TRBV9; 8 bases align to TRBD2. From germline, CDR1 is SGDLS and CDR2 YYNGEE. The CDR3 runs to 16 residues. V was clipped by 3 bases and J by 6 bases; unmatched bases: 11. CDR3 nucleotides: TGTGCCAGCAGCGGGGGCCCGACTAGCGCCCTCAATGAGCAGTTCTTC. Translated, it gives CASSGGPTSALNEQFF.

The rearrangement joins TRBV4-2 to TRBJ2-7; weak D call: TRBD2 (6 bases). CDR1 LGHNA and CDR2 YNFKEQ come from the germline V gene. Trimming shortened V by 4 bases and J by 2 bases, and 18 bases separated the two germline ends. The CDR3 has 16 residues. CDR3 DNA sequence: TGTGCCAGCAGCCGACCAGCCCGGGACTCCACCTACGAGCAGTACTTC. It specifies CASSRPARDSTYEQYF.

This clone was seen once. The chain couples TRBV7-3 to TRBJ1-5, with unresolved D. This CDR3 contains 13 residues. Per the germline V gene, CDR1 is SGHTA and CDR2 is FQGTGA. With 3 bases removed from V and 10 bases from J, the gap between germline ends came to 13 bases. CDR3 loop: CASSLDGVSPQHF. The CDR3 nucleotides are TGTGCCAGCAGCTTGGACGGGGTTAGCCCCCAGCATTTT.

The CDR3 loop is CASSSGTGGPSPLHF. The DNA of the CDR3 is TGTGCCAGCAGTTCAGGGACAGGGGGTCCTTCACCCCTCCACTTT. The chain joins TRBV6-5 to TRBJ1-6, with 11 bases aligning to TRBD1. CDR1 MNHEY and CDR2 SVGAGI come from the germline V gene. With 4 bases clipped from V and 9 bases from J, the junction kept 5 bases outside the gene matches. CDR3 length equals 15 residues.

The V gene is TRBV18, the J gene TRBJ2-1, with 9 bases lining up with TRBD2. V was clipped by 8 bases and J by 8 bases; unmatched bases: 13. Per germline, CDR1 KGHSH and CDR2 LQKENI. The CDR3 is 15 amino acids. CDR3 in amino acids: CASQTSGPSGYEQFF. CDR3 sequence (DNA): TGTGCCAGCCAGACTAGCGGTCCTTCGGGGTATGAGCAGTTCTTC.

This chain connects TRBV24-1 to TRBJ2-2; the match to TRBD1 covers 11 bases. The CDR3 has 13 residues. V lost 9 bases and J lost 8; bases outside the gene matches: 4. Germline V lookup: CDR1 KGHDR, CDR2 SFDVKD. CDR3 nucleotide sequence: TGTGCCACCGCCGGACAGGGGGCGGGGGAGCTGTTTTTT. It encodes CATAGQGAGELFF.

The rearrangement links TRBV18 to TRBJ2-1, with 15 bases identical to TRBD2. Germline assignment: CDR1 KGHSH and CDR2 LQKENI. V lost 5 bases, J lost 9 bases, and 8 bases stayed unmatched. The CDR3 length is 16 residues. CDR3 sequence: CASSNLGLAGGGEQFF. The CDR3 DNA reads as TGTGCCAGCTCAAACCTGGGACTAGCGGGAGGTGGTGAGCAGTTCTTC. Full variable domain (missing parts from reference TRBV18 and TRBJ2-1): NAGVMQNPRHLVRRRGQEARLRCSPMKGHSHVYWYRQLPEEGLKFMVYLQKENIIDESGMPKERFSAEFPKEGPSILRIQQVVRGDSAAYFCASSNLGLAGGGEQFFGPGTRLTVL.

This rearrangement joins TRBV19 to TRBJ2-7, with 7 bases fitting TRBD2. Germline-derived CDR1 and CDR2 are LNHDA and SQIVND (reference sequence). The CDR3 length is 16 residues. Unmatched junction bases numbered 8, after V lost 3 bases and J lost 0 bases. CDR3 residues: CASSMGLSMSSYEQYF. The CDR3 nucleotides read TGTGCCAGTAGTATGGGACTATCTATGAGCTCCTACGAGCAGTACTTC. Full variable domain (rest looked up from reference TRBV19 and TRBJ2-7): DGGITQSPKYLFRKEGQNVTLSCEQNLNHDAMYWYRQDPGQGLRLIYYSQIVNDFQKGDIAEGYSVSREKKESFPLTVTSAQKNPTAFYLCASSMGLSMSSYEQYFGPGTRLTVT.